The present entry profiles one T cell receptor (beta chain) with its context. All sequencing subjects had displayed CD8+CD57+ cell expansion on flow cytometry. Severe acquired aplastic anemia was diagnosed in all patients. TCR beta VDJ and CDR3 were profiled, and genomic DNA was the template. TCRdb re-called the reads with MiXCR, one entry per CDR3 protein. The sample has 200,000 to 250,000 distinct CDR3 sequences; about half are singletons. The data belong to a study of CD8+CD57+ T cells in acquired aplastic anemia. Study-level background: The mean DNA yield obtained from sorted CD4+ and CD8+ cells came to roughly 3 ug.

Per the germline V gene, CDR1 is MGHDK and CDR2 is SYGVNS. This CDR3 is 14 amino acids long. V was pared by 4 bases and J by 3 bases, with 5 bases of the junction left unmatched. This receptor was taken from a human donor with aplastic anemia. Input material: sorted CD4+, CD8+, or CD8+CD57+ T cells (not recorded which) from PBMCs. This sequence joins TRBV25-1 and TRBJ1-1; 7 positions match TRBD1. In DNA, the CDR3 is TGTGCCAGCAGTGCGGGACAGATCTACACTGAAGCTTTCTTT. This codes for CASSAGQIYTEAFF.